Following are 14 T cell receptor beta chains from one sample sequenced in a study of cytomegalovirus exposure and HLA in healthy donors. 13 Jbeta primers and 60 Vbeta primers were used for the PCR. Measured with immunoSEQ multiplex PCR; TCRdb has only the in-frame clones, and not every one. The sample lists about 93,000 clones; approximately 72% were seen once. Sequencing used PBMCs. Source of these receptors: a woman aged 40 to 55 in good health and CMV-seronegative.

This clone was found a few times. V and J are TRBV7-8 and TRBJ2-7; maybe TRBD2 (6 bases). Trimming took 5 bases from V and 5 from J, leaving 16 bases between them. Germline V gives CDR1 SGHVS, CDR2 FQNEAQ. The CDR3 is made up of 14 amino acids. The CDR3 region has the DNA TGTGCCAGCAGCCGGGGCGGGATAGAGAACGAGCAGTACTTC. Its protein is CASSRGGIENEQYF.

CDR3 amino acids: CASRTSGSGELFF. The CDR3 DNA reads TGTGCCAGCAGGACTAGCGGGTCCGGGGAGCTGTTTTTT. The chain is built from TRBV27 and TRBJ2-2; TRBD2 aligns across 10 bases. CDR3 length equals 13 residues. V was clipped by 6 bases and J by 6 bases; unmatched bases: 1. Germline CDR1 and CDR2: MNHEY and SMNVEV (reference sequence).

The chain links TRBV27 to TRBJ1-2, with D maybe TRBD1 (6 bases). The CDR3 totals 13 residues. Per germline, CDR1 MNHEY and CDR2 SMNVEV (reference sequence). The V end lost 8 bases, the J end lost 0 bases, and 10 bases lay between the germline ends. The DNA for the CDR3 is TGTGCCAGCTGGACAGCTTCTAACTATGGCTACACCTTC. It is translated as CASWTASNYGYTF.

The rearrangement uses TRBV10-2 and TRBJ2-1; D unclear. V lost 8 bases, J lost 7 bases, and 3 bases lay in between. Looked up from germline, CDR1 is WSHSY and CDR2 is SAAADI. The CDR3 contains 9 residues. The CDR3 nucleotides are TGCGCCAGCCGGAATGAGCAGTTCTTC. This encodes CASRNEQFF.

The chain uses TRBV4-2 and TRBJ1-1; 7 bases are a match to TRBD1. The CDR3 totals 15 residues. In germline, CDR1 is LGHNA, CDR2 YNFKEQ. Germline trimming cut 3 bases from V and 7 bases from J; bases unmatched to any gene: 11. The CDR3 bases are TGTGCCAGCAGCCAGTCAGACCGGGACAGACGTGAAGCTTTCTTT. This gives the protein CASSQSDRDRREAFF.

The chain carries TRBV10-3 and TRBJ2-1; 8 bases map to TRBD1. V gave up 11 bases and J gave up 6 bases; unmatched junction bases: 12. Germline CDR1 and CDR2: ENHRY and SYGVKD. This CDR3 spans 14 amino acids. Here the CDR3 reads CAAGQGRKGNEQFF. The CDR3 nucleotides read TGTGCCGCCGGACAGGGAAGGAAGGGCAATGAGCAGTTCTTC.

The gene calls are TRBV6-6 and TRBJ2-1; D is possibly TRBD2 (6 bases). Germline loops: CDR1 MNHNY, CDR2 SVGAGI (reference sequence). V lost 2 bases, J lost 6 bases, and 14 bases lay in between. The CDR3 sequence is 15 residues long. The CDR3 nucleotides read TGTGCCAGCAGTTACCCTCTGAGGGACTCCAATGAGCAGTTCTTC. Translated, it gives CASSYPLRDSNEQFF.

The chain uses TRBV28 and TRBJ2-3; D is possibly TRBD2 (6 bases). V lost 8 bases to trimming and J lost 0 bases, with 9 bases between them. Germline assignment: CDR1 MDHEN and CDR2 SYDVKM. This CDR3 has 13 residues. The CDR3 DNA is TGTGCCAGCTGGGGGGACAGCACAGATACGCAGTATTTT. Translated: CASWGDSTDTQYF.

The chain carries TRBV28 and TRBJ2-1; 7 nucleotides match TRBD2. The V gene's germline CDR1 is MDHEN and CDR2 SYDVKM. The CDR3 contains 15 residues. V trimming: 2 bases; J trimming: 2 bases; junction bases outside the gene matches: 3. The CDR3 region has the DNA TGTGCCAGCAGTTTAGCGGGAGTCACCTACAATGAGCAGTTCTTC. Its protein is CASSLAGVTYNEQFF.

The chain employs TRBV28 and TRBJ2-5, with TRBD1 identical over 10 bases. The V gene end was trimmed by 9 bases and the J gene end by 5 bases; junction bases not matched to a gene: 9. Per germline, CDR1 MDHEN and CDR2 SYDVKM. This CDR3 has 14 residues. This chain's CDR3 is CASGGQGRYETQYF. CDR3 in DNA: TGTGCCAGTGGGGGACAGGGGAGGTACGAGACCCAGTACTTC.

The DNA of the CDR3 is TGTGCCACCAGCGGGGGACTGGCGGAGACCCAGTACTTC. It yields the protein CATSGGLAETQYF. V gene TRBV15 combines with J gene TRBJ2-5; tentatively, D is TRBD2 (6 bases). V shed 5 bases and J shed 5 bases, with 12 bases lying between them. Germline V gene lookup returns CDR1 LNHNV and CDR2 YYDKDF (reference sequence). The CDR3 loop spans 13 amino acids.

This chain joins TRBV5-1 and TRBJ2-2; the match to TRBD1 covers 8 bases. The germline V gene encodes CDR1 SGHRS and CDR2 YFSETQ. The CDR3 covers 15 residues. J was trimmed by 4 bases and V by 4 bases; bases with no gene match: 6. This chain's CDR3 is CASSHGQGPTGELFF. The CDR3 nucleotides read TGCGCCAGCAGCCATGGACAGGGTCCCACCGGGGAGCTGTTTTTT.

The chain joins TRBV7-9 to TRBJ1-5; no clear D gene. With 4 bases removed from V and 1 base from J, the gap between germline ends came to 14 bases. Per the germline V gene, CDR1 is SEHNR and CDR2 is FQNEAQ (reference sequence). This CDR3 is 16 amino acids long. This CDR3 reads CASSSSLGVSNQPQHF. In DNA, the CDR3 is TGTGCCAGCAGCTCCTCCCTCGGGGTCAGCAATCAGCCCCAGCATTTT.

CDR3 loop: CASSSPSSGRALTDTQYF. The CDR3 DNA sequence: TGTGCCAGCAGCTCCCCCTCTAGCGGGAGGGCTCTCACAGATACGCAGTATTTT. The rearrangement uses TRBV7-9 and TRBJ2-3; 12 positions agree with TRBD2. CDR3 length: 18 residues. Per germline, CDR1 SEHNR and CDR2 FQNEAQ (reference sequence). With V trimmed by 4 bases and J by 2 bases, 10 bases remained unmatched.